This T cell receptor (beta chain) was retrieved from a study of beta chain features in type 1 diabetes. The length of the CDR3 is 15 residues. V dropped 3 bases and J dropped 2 bases, with 11 bases sitting between them. CDR1 is KGHSH and CDR2 is LQKENI in the germline V gene. In the case of this clone: The antigen remains unidentified.

Study-wide results and limits: Type 1 diabetes patients showed a moderate but significant shortening of TCRB CDR3s in all four CD4+ subsets.

Sequencing targeted expressed TCRB transcripts, as all isolated RNA had been reverse transcribed. Profiled with immunoSEQ multiplex PCR; TCRdb holds only in-frame clones, not every one. The sample records about 170,000 clones, almost 8% being singletons. The source is a man aged 18 to 35 with type 1 diabetes. Sequenced sample: central memory CD4+ T cells from blood. The chain uses TRBV18 and TRBJ2-1; maybe TRBD2 (6 bases). The CDR3 protein is CASSPAIAAYNEQFF. CDR3 coding DNA: TGTGCCAGCTCACCGGCGATAGCGGCCTACAATGAGCAGTTCTTC.